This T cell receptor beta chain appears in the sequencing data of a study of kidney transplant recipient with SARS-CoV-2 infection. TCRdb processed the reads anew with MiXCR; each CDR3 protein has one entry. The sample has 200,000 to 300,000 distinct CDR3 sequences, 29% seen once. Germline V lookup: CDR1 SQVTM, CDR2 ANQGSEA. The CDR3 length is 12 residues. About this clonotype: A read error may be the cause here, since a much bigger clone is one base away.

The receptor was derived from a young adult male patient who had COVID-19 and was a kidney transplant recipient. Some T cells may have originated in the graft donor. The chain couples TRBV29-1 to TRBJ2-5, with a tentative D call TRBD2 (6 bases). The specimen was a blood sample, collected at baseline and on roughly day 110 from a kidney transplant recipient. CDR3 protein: CSVEAGEETQCF. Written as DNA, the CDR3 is TGCAGCGTTGAAGCGGGGGAAGAGACCCAGTGCTTC. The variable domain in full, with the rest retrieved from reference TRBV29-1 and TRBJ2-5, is SAVISQKPSRDICQRGTSLTIQCQVDSQVTMMFWYRQQPGQSLTLIATANQGSEATYESGFVIDKFPISRPNLTFSTLTVSNMSPEDSSIYLCSVEAGEETQCFGPGTRLLVL.